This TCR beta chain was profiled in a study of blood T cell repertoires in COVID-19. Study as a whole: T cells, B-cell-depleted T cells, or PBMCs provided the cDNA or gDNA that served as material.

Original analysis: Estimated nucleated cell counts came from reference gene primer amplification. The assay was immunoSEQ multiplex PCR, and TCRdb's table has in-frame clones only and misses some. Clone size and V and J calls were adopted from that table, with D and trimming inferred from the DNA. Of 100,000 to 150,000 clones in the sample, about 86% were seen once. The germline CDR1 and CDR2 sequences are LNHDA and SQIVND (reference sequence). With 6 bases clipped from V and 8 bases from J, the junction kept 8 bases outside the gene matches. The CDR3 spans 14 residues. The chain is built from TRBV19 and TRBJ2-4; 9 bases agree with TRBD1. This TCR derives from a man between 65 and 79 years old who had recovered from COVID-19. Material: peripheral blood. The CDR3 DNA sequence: TGTGCCAGTAGCCCGGGACAGGGATATGACATTCAGTACTTC. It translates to CASSPGQGYDIQYF. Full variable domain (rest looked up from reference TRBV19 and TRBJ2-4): DGGITQSPKYLFRKEGQNVTLSCEQNLNHDAMYWYRQDPGQGLRLIYYSQIVNDFQKGDIAEGYSVSREKKESFPLTVTSAQKNPTAFYLCASSPGQGYDIQYFGAGTRLSVL.